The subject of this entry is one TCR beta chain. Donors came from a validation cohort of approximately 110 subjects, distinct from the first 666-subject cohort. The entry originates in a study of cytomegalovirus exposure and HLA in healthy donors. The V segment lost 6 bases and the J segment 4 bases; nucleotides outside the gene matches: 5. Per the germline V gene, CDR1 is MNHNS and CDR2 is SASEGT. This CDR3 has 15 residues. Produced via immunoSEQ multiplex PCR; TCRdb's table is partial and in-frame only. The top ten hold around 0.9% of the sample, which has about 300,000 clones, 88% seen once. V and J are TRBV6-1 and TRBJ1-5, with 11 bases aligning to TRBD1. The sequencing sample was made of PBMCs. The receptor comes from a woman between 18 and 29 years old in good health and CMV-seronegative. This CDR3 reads CASSPGQGANQPQHF. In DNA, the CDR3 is TGTGCCAGCAGCCCAGGACAGGGGGCGAATCAGCCCCAGCATTTT.